This T cell receptor (beta chain) came from a study of CD8+CD57+ T cells in acquired aplastic anemia. Whole-study context: Sorted CD4+ and CD8+ cell DNA averaged roughly 3.2 ug.

This clonotype was seen only once. The template used for profiling TCR beta VDJ and CDR3 was genomic DNA. One entry per CDR3 protein results from TCRdb running MiXCR on the reads. Here the sample spans 300,000 or so distinct CDR3 sequences, 56% being singletons. The J segment lost 10 bases and the V segment lost 7 bases, leaving 8 bases of the junction unmatched. This CDR3 comprises 13 residues. In germline, CDR1 is PRHDT, CDR2 FYEKMQ (reference sequence). Sequenced sample: sorted CD4+, CD8+, or CD8+CD57+ T cells (not recorded which) from PBMCs. The origin of this receptor is a human donor with severe aplastic anemia or a healthy control (not recorded which). This sequence joins TRBV13 and TRBJ2-1, with TRBD2 matching 9 bases. The CDR3 nucleotides read TGTGCCAGCAAATCGGGCGGGGGGGCCGAGCAGTTCTTC. Its protein product is CASKSGGGAEQFF.